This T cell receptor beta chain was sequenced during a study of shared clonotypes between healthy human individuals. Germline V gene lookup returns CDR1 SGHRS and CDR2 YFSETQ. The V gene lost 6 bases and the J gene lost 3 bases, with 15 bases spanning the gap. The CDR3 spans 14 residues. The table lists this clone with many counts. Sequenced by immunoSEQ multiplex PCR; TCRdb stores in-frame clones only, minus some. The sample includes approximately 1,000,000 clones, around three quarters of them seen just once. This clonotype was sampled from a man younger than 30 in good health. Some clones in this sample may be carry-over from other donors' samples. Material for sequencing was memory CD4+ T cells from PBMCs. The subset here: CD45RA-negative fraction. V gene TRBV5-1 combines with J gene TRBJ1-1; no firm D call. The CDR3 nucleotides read TGCGCCAGCACCCCCGGAGGGCCTCACACTGAAGCTTTCTTT. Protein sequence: CASTPGGPHTEAFF.